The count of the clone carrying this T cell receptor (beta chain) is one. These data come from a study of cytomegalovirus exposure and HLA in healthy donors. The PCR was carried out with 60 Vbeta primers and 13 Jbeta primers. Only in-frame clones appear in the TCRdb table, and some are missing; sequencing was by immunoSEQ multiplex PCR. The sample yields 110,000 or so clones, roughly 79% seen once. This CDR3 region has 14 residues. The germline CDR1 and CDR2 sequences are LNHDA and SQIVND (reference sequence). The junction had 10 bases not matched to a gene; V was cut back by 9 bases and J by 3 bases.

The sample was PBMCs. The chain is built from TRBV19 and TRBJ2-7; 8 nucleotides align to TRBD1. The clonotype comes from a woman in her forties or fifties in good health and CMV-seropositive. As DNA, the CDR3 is TGTGCCAGCAACACAGGGGGGTTAGACTACGAGCAGTACTTC. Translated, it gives CASNTGGLDYEQYF.